The 18 T cell receptor beta chains below all came from one sample that was sequenced in a study of shared clonotypes between healthy human individuals. Assay used: immunoSEQ multiplex PCR; TCRdb lists only in-frame clones, some missing. The sample holds about 99,000 clones, over 40% seen once. Source material: PBMCs. The source is a woman in her thirties or forties in good health. Some clones in this sample may be carry-over from other donors' samples.

This clone was recorded many times. The chain combines TRBV27 with TRBJ2-7, with 7 bases lining up with TRBD1. J was trimmed by 6 bases and V by 6 bases; bases with no gene match: 38. The CDR3 is made up of 23 amino acids. The germline CDR1 and CDR2 sequences are MNHEY and SMNVEV (reference sequence). In DNA, the CDR3 is TGTGCCAGCAGCGCCAGACAGCGAGATACCGAACCCTTACTACGGGACAGCTTAGCCGAGCAGTACTTC. Its protein product is CASSARQRDTEPLLRDSLAEQYF.

This chain connects TRBV18 to TRBJ1-3; possibly TRBD1 for D (6 bases). The germline V gene encodes CDR1 KGHSH and CDR2 LQKENI. This CDR3 is 15 amino acids long. The germline V and J ends were trimmed by 2 bases and 0 bases, with 8 bases remaining between them. The CDR3 coding sequence is TGTGCCAGCTCACCAACAGGGAGCTCTGGAAACACCATATATTTT. Translated, it gives CASSPTGSSGNTIYF.

This clone was seen at least ten times. The chain joins TRBV29-1 to TRBJ2-5; tentatively, D is TRBD1 or TRBD2 (5 bases each). Trimming cost V 8 bases and J 0 bases, with 19 bases left between them. This CDR3 region has 15 residues. Germline lookup yields CDR1 SQVTM and CDR2 ANQGSEA. CDR3 residues: CSRLRKGTHQETQYF. CDR3 coding DNA: TGCAGCCGCCTCCGTAAGGGGACCCACCAAGAGACCCAGTACTTC.

There are a few counts of this clone. The CDR3 DNA reads TGTGCCAGCAGTTACAGCGCTAGCGGGTACGAGCAGTACTTC. This gives the protein CASSYSASGYEQYF. The genes are TRBV6-6 and TRBJ2-7, with TRBD2 matching over 8 bases. The V gene's germline CDR1 is MNHNY and CDR2 SVGAGI (reference sequence). The CDR3 covers 14 residues. Trimming cost V 2 bases and J 4 bases; bases outside gene matches: 4.

In its sample, this clone was seen many times. The genes are TRBV10-3 and TRBJ1-1, with 9 nucleotides matching TRBD1. V dropped 10 bases and J dropped 0; count of bases not matched to a gene: 9. Germline CDR1 ENHRY, CDR2 SYGVKD. This CDR3 has 15 residues. CDR3 bases: TGTGCCAGCACCAAACAGGGGGCGGTGAACACTGAAGCTTTCTTT. Its translation: CASTKQGAVNTEAFF.

V usage is TRBV29-1 and J usage is TRBJ2-7; tentative D call: TRBD2 (6 bases). Trimming pared 7 bases from V and 5 bases from J, leaving 21 bases between. The CDR3 has 14 amino acids. Germline V lookup: CDR1 SQVTM, CDR2 ANQGSEA. CDR3 DNA: TGCAGCGCCTACGGACTGCCGGGGGACGACGAGCAGTACTTC. This codes for CSAYGLPGDDEQYF.

The rearrangement links TRBV28 to TRBJ2-2, with D unresolved. Germline V gene sequence: CDR1 MDHEN, CDR2 SYDVKM. V was trimmed by 7 bases and J by 5 bases, leaving 5 bases between them. This CDR3 has 11 residues. CDR3 amino acids: CASTFTGELFF. The CDR3 DNA reads as TGTGCCAGCACCTTTACCGGGGAGCTGTTTTTT.

This chain uses TRBV30 with TRBJ2-3; 14 bases line up with TRBD2. V shed 8 bases, J shed 1 base, and the junction held 5 bases outside the gene matches. The CDR3 consists of 15 residues. Looked up from germline, CDR1 is GTSNPN and CDR2 is SVGIG (reference sequence). The CDR3 is CATRTSGRRTDTQYF. The CDR3 DNA is TGTGCCACACGGACTAGCGGGAGGCGCACAGATACGCAGTATTTT.

The chain has TRBV7-9 and TRBJ2-5; TRBD1 matches 7 bases. CDR1 is SEHNR and CDR2 is FQNEAQ in the germline V gene (reference sequence). With 8 bases clipped from V and 5 bases from J, the junction kept 14 bases outside the gene matches. This CDR3 is 15 amino acids long. The CDR3: CASGRIQGWRETQYF. As DNA, the CDR3 is TGTGCCAGCGGACGAATACAGGGGTGGAGGGAGACCCAGTACTTC.

The gene calls are TRBV7-6 and TRBJ1-1, with D uncertain. This CDR3 is built from 15 residues. Between the trimmed V and J ends, which lost 2 bases and 0 bases, there was a span of 10 bases. Germline CDR1 SGHVS, CDR2 FNYEAQ. The CDR3: CASSLWPEMNTEAFF. The CDR3 coding sequence is TGTGCCAGCAGCTTATGGCCGGAAATGAACACTGAAGCTTTCTTT.

This clone has more than one count but fewer than ten. The chain joins TRBV7-9 to TRBJ2-7, with D perhaps assigned TRBD1 or TRBD2 (5 bases each). V lost 5 bases, J lost 0 bases, and 23 bases lay in between. Germline V CDR1 and CDR2: SEHNR, FQNEAQ (reference sequence). The length of the CDR3 is 18 residues. CDR3 DNA: TGTGCCAGCAGCCAAGGTCCCCCCGGGACCTCGATCTCCTACGAGCAGTACTTC. Encoded protein: CASSQGPPGTSISYEQYF.

V is TRBV5-4 and J is TRBJ1-4, with TRBD1 matching over 7 bases. Unmatched junction bases numbered 5, after V lost 4 bases and J lost 5 bases. Germline lookup yields CDR1 SGHNT and CDR2 YYREEE (reference sequence). CDR3 length: 14 amino acids. In DNA, the CDR3 is TGTGCCAGCAGCGCGACAGGGCGGAATGAAAAACTGTTTTTT. This translates into CASSATGRNEKLFF.

CDR3 sequence reads: CASSPGTSGSDEQYF. The CDR3 bases are TGCGCCAGCAGTCCCGGGACTAGCGGGAGCGACGAGCAGTACTTC. V and J are TRBV5-1 and TRBJ2-7, with 14 nucleotides matching TRBD2. Germline assignment: CDR1 SGHRS and CDR2 YFSETQ. The V and J ends lost 5 bases and 5 bases, in that order; junction bases with no gene match: 6. The CDR3 extends over 15 amino acids.

A remark on this clone: This clone may be a read error of a much larger clone one base away. This sequence joins TRBV7-2 and TRBJ2-7; 10 bases fit TRBD1. Germline V CDR1 and CDR2: SGHTA, FQGNSA. There are 14 residues in the CDR3. The CDR3 nucleotides are TGTGCCAGCAGCATTCTGACAGGGGGCTACGGGCAGTACTTC. Translating gives CASSILTGGYGQYF.

The rearrangement uses TRBV27 and TRBJ2-1, with D perhaps TRBD1 (6 bases). The CDR3 length is 13 residues. CDR1 is MNHEY and CDR2 is SMNVEV in the germline V gene (reference sequence). V lost 5 bases to trimming and J lost 5 bases, with 10 bases between them. In nucleotides, the CDR3 is TGTGCCAGCAGTCAGGGGCGGGACAATGAGCAGTTCTTC. Encoded protein: CASSQGRDNEQFF.

The V gene is TRBV6-5, the J gene TRBJ1-4; perhaps TRBD1 as D (5 bases). Germline V gene data show CDR1 as MNHEY and CDR2 as SVGAGI. Trimming cost V 0 bases and J 13 bases, with 9 bases left between them. The CDR3 totals 12 residues. The CDR3 spells CASSYSSRGLFF. As DNA, the CDR3 is TGTGCCAGCAGTTACTCCAGTAGGGGACTGTTTTTT.

This clone was seen a few times. The CDR3 DNA reads TGCAGCGTTGCCCGGGACTACCGTAATAAGGGTGAGCAGTTCTTC. It is translated as CSVARDYRNKGEQFF. The chain combines TRBV29-1 with TRBJ2-1, with 7 bases lining up with TRBD2. CDR1 is SQVTM and CDR2 is ANQGSEA in the germline V gene. With V trimmed by 4 bases and J by 9 bases, 15 bases remained unmatched. The CDR3 extends over 15 amino acids.

Turning to this clone: This sequence is one base from a far larger clone and is likely a read error. In this CDR3 the conserved last residue, phenylalanine or tryptophan, is missing, so a read error is likely. The chain recombines TRBV7-2 with TRBJ1-2, with TRBD1 matching over 7 bases. V dropped 5 bases and J dropped 4; count of bases not matched to a gene: 7. The CDR3 contains 14 residues. Germline CDR1 SGHTA, CDR2 FQGNSA. The CDR3 spells CASSRPWTGYGYTL. The CDR3 nucleotides read TGTGCCAGCAGCCGACCGTGGACAGGCTATGGCTACACCCTC.